Presented here are 9 T cell receptor beta chains from one specimen sequenced in a study of T cells after posttransplantation cyclophosphamide. Measured with immunoSEQ multiplex PCR; TCRdb has only the in-frame clones, and not every one. The data contain tens of thousands of clones, around 93% of them singletons. Sequences were obtained from PBMCs. Receptors were obtained from a woman in her thirties in good health and a related stem cell transplant donor.

The chain carries TRBV7-9 and TRBJ2-5, with 12 bases identical to TRBD2. The CDR3 sequence is 17 residues long. V trimming: 1 base; J trimming: 2 bases; junction bases outside the gene matches: 5. The V gene's germline CDR1 is SEHNR and CDR2 FQNEAQ (reference sequence). In DNA form, the CDR3 reads TGTGCCAGCAGCTTAGAAACTAGCGGGGGGTCACAAGAGACCCAGTACTTC. Encoded protein: CASSLETSGGSQETQYF.

The V call is TRBV7-2, the J call TRBJ2-5, with D possibly being TRBD2 (6 bases). Trimming removed 5 bases at V and 5 bases at J, with 21 bases between. The CDR3 sequence is 16 residues long. CDR1 is SGHTA and CDR2 is FQGNSA in the germline V gene. CDR3 amino acids: CASSPRLRAGRETQYF. The CDR3 coding sequence is TGTGCCAGCAGCCCCAGGTTGAGGGCGGGGAGGGAGACCCAGTACTTC.

This clone has only one observation. The J gene is TRBJ1-2, the V gene TRBV9; D possibly corresponds to TRBD1 (5 bases). CDR3 length equals 14 residues. V was trimmed by 0 bases and J by 2 bases, leaving 8 bases between them. CDR1 is SGDLS and CDR2 is YYNGEE in the germline V gene. The CDR3 sequence is CASSVDQGNYGYTF. As DNA, the CDR3 is TGTGCCAGCAGCGTAGATCAGGGAAACTATGGCTACACCTTC.

This chain connects TRBV11-2 to TRBJ2-2; TRBD2 might be the D (6 bases). The CDR3 extends over 14 amino acids. Trimming pared 3 bases from V and 3 bases from J, leaving 8 bases between. Germline CDR1 reads SGHAT; CDR2 reads FQNNGV. Here the CDR3 reads CASSFSGDTGELFF. In DNA form, the CDR3 reads TGTGCCAGCAGCTTCTCGGGGGACACCGGGGAGCTGTTTTTT.

This chain joins TRBV19 and TRBJ2-7; D gene unclear. This CDR3 has 13 amino acids. CDR1 and CDR2 from the germline V gene are LNHDA and SQIVND (reference sequence). V was pared by 0 bases and J by 6 bases, with 9 bases between. DNA of the CDR3: TGTGCCAGTAGTATAGATTTTACGGGCGAGCAGTACTTC. Its protein is CASSIDFTGEQYF.

This clone was seen a single time. The rearrangement links TRBV15 to TRBJ1-2; the D is unclear. In germline, CDR1 is LNHNV, CDR2 YYDKDF (reference sequence). This CDR3 has 10 amino acids. V lost 3 bases, J lost 13 bases, and 9 bases lay in between. The CDR3 is CATSSPGSTF. The CDR3 DNA follows: TGTGCCACCAGCAGCCCGGGGAGCACCTTC. Supplemented by reference TRBV15 and TRBJ1-2, the full variable domain reads DAMVIQNPRYQVTQFGKPVTLSCSQTLNHNVMYWYQQKSSQAPKLLFHYYDKDFNNEADTPDNFQSRRPNTSFCFLDIRSPGLGDTAMYLCATSSPGSTFGSGTRLTVV.

The V and J genes are TRBV7-3 and TRBJ2-2, with D possibly being TRBD1 or TRBD2 (5 bases each). CDR1 SGHTA and CDR2 FQGTGA come from the germline V gene. The V end was cut by 4 bases, the J end by 1 base, with 16 bases between. This CDR3 has 17 amino acids. The CDR3 spells CASSSYGRGENTGELFF. CDR3 coding DNA: TGTGCCAGCAGCTCATACGGTCGGGGCGAGAACACCGGGGAGCTGTTTTTT.

This clone was detected only once. This chain links TRBV5-5 with TRBJ2-7; tentative D call: TRBD2 (5 bases). This CDR3 comprises 17 residues. The V end lost 0 bases, the J end lost 5 bases, and 21 bases lay between the germline ends. Germline assignment: CDR1 SGHKS and CDR2 YYEKEE (reference sequence). The CDR3: CASSLAPAGRSGDEQYF. The CDR3 DNA follows: TGTGCCAGCAGCTTGGCCCCCGCGGGTAGGTCCGGGGACGAGCAGTACTTC.

The chain employs TRBV7-2 and TRBJ2-7; D is unclear. The CDR3 runs to 12 residues. The germline gives CDR1 SGHTA, CDR2 FQGNSA. V was trimmed by 0 bases and J by 3 bases, leaving 3 bases between them. This CDR3 is CASSLAVYEQYF. The CDR3 DNA sequence: TGTGCCAGCAGCTTAGCAGTCTACGAGCAGTACTTC.